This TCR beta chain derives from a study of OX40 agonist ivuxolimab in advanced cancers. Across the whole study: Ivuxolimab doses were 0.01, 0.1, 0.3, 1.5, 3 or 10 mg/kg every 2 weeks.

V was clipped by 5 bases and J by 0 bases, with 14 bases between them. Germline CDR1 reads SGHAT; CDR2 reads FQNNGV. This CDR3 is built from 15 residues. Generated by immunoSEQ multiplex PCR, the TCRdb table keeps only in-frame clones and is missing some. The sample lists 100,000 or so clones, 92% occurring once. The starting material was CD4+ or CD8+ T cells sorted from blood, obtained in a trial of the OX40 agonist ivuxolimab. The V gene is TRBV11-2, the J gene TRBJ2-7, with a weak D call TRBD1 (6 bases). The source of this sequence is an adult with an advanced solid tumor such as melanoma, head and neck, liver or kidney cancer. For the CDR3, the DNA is TGTGCCAGCAGCCTCAGGGGTTTAGGCTCCTACGAGCAGTACTTC. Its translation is CASSLRGLGSYEQYF.